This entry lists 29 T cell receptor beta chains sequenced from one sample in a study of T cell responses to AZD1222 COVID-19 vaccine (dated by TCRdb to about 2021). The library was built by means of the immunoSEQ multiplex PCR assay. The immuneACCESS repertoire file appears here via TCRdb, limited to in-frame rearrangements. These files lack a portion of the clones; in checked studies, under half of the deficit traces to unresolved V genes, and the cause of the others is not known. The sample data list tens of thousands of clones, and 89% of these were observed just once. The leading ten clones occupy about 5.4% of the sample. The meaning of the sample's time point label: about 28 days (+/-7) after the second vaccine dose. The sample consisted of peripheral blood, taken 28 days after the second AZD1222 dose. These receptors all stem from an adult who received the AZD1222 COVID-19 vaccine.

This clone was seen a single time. CDR3 region: CASSEGSNIQETQYF. The CDR3 DNA reads TGTGCCAGCAGTGAAGGGTCTAACATCCAAGAGACCCAGTACTTC. The chain recombines TRBV25-1 with TRBJ2-5; unclear D gene. V was cut by 2 bases and J by 1 base, with 11 bases left in between. CDR1 is MGHDK and CDR2 is SYGVNS in the germline V gene. The CDR3 runs to 15 residues.

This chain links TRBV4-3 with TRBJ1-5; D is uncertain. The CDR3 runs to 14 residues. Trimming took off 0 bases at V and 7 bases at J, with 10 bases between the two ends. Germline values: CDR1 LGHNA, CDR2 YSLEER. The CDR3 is CASSQEVSGQPQHF. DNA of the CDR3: TGCGCCAGCAGCCAAGAAGTTTCTGGCCAGCCCCAGCATTTT.

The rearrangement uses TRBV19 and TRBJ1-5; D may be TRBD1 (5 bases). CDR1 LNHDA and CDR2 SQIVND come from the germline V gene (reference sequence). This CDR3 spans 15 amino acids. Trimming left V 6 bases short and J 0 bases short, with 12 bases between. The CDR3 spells CASRKTVYSNQPQHF. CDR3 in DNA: TGTGCCAGTAGGAAGACAGTTTATAGCAATCAGCCCCAGCATTTT.

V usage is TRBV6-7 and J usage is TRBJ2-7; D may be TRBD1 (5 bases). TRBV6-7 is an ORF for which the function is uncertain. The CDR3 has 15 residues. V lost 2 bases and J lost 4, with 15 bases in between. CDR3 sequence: CASSYTYPGSYEQYV. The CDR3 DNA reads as TGTGCCAGCAGTTACACTTATCCAGGGTCTTACGAGCAGTACGTC.

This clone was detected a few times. Here the CDR3 DNA reads TGTGCCAGTAGTATTACCCCCACCAACGCTGACTATGGCTACACCTTC. Amino acids: CASSITPTNADYGYTF. V usage is TRBV19 and J usage is TRBJ1-2; D is uncertain. CDR3 length: 16 amino acids. Germline lookup yields CDR1 LNHDA and CDR2 SQIVND (reference sequence). The V end lost 3 bases, the J end lost 3 bases, and 17 bases lay between the germline ends. Complete variable domain (other parts from reference TRBV19 and TRBJ1-2): DGGITQSPKYLFRKEGQNVTLSCEQNLNHDAMYWYRQDPGQGLRLIYYSQIVNDFQKGDIAEGYSVSREKKESFPLTVTSAQKNPTAFYLCASSITPTNADYGYTFGSGTRLTVV.

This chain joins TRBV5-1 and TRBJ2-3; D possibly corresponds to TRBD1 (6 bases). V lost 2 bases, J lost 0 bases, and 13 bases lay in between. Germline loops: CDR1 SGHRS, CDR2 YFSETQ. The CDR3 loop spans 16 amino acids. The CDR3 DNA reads TGCGCCAGCAGCTTTCAGGGGTCATACAGCACAGATACGCAGTATTTT. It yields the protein CASSFQGSYSTDTQYF.

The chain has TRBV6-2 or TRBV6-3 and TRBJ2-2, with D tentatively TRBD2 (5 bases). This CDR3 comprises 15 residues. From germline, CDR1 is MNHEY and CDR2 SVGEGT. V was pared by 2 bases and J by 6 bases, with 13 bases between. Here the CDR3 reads CASSYGSSWPGELFF. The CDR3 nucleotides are TGTGCCAGCAGTTACGGCTCTAGCTGGCCCGGGGAGCTGTTTTTT.

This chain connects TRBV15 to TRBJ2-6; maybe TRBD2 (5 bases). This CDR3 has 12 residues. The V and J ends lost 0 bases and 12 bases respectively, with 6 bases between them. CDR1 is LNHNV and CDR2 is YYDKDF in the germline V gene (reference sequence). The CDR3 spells CATSRDAGVLTF. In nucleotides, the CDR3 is TGTGCCACCAGCAGAGATGCGGGCGTCCTGACTTTC. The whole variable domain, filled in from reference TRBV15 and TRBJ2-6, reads DAMVIQNPRYQVTQFGKPVTLSCSQTLNHNVMYWYQQKSSQAPKLLFHYYDKDFNNEADTPDNFQSRRPNTSFCFLDIRSPGLGDTAMYLCATSRDAGVLTFGAGSRLTVL.

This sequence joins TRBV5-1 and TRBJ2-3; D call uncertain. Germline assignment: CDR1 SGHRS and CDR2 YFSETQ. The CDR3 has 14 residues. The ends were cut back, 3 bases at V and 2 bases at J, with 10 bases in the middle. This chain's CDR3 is CASSSGGVTDTQYF. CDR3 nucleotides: TGCGCCAGCAGCTCGGGTGGGGTCACAGATACGCAGTATTTT.

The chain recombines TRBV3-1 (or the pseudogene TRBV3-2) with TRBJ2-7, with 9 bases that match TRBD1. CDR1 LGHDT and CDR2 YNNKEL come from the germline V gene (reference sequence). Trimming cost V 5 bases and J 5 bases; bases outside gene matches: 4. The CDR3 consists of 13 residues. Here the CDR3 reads CASSARTGDEQYV. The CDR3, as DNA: TGTGCCAGCAGCGCCCGGACAGGGGACGAGCAGTACGTC.

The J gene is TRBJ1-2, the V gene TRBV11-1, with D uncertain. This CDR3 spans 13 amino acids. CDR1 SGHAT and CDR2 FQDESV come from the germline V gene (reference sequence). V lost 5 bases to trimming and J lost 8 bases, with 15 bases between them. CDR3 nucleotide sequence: TGTGCCAGCAGCACAGAATTAAGCCAAGGCTACACCTTC. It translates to CASSTELSQGYTF. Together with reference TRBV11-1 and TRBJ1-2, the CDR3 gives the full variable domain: EAEVAQSPRYKITEKSQAVAFWCDPISGHATLYWYRQILGQGPELLVQFQDESVVDDSQLPKDRFSAERLKGVDSTLKIQPAELGDSAMYLCASSTELSQGYTFGSGTRLTVV.

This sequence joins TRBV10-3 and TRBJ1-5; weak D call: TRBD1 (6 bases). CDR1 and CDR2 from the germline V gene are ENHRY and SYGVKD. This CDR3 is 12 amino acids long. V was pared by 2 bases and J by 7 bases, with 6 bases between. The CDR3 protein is CAISEQGQPQHF. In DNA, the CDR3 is TGTGCCATCAGTGAGCAGGGGCAGCCCCAGCATTTT.

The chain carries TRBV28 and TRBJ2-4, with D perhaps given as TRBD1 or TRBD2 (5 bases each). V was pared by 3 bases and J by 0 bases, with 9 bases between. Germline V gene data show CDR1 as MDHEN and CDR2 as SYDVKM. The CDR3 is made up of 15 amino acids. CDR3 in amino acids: CASSFSGAAKNIQYF. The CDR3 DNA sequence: TGTGCCAGCAGTTTCTCCGGGGCAGCCAAAAACATTCAGTACTTC.

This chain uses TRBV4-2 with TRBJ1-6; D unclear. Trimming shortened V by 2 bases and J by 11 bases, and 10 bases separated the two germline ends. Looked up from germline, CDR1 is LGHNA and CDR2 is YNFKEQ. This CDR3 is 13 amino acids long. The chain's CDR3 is CASSQPSGAPLHF. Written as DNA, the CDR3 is TGTGCCAGCAGCCAACCGTCCGGGGCACCCCTCCACTTT.

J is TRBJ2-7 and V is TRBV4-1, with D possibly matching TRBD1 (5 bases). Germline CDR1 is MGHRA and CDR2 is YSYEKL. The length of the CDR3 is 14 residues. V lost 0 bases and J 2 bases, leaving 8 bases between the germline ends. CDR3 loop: CASSQEPGPYEQYF. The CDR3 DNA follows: TGCGCCAGCAGCCAAGAGCCAGGGCCCTACGAGCAGTACTTC.

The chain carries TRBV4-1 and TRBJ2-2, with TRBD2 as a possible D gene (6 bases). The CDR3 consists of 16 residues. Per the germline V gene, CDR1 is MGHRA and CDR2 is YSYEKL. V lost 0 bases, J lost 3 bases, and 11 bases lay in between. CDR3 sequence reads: CASSQDGGRYTGELFF. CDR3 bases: TGCGCCAGCAGCCAAGATGGGGGGAGGTACACCGGGGAGCTGTTTTTT.

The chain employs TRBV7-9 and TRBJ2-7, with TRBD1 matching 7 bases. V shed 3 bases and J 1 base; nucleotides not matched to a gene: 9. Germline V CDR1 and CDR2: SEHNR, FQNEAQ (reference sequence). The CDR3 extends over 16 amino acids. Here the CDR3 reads CASSFNDRVGSYEQYF. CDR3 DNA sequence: TGTGCCAGCAGCTTCAACGACAGGGTGGGATCCTACGAGCAGTACTTC.

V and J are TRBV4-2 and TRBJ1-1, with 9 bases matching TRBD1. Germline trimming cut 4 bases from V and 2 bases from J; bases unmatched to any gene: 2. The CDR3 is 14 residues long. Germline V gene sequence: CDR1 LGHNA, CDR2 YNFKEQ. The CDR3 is CASSLDRGNTEAFF. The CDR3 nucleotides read TGTGCCAGCAGCCTGGACAGGGGAAACACTGAAGCTTTCTTT.

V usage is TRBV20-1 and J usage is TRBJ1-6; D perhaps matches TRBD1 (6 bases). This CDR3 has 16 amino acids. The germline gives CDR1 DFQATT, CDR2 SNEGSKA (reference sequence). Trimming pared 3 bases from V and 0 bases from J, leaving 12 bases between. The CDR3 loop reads CSASAEGGSYNSPLHF. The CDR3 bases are TGCAGTGCTAGTGCCGAGGGGGGCTCCTATAATTCACCCCTCCACTTT.

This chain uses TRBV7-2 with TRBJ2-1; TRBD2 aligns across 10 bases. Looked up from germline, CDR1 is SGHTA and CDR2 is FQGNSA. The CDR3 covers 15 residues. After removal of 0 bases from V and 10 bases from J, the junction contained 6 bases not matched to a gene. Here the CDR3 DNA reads TGTGCCAGCAGCTTAGCTAGCGGGGGGAGAAAGGAGCAGTTCTTC. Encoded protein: CASSLASGGRKEQFF.

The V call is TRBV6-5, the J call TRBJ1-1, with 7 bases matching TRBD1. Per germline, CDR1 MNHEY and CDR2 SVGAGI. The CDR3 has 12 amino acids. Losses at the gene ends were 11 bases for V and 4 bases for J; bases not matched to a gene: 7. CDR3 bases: TGTGCCTCCCAGGGGGAAGGCACTGAAGCTTTCTTT. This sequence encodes CASQGEGTEAFF.

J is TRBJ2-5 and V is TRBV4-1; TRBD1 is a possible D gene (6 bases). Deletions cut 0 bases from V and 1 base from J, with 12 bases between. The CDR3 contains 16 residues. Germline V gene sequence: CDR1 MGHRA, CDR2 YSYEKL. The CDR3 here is CASSQEQTTGQETQYF. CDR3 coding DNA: TGCGCCAGCAGCCAAGAGCAAACGACAGGCCAAGAGACCCAGTACTTC.

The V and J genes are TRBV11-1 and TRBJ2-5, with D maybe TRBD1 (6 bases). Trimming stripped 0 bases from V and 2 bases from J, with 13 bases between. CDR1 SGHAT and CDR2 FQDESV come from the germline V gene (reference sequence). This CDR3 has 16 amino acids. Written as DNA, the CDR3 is TGTGCCAGCAGCTTAGCGGGGGCGATCCAACAAGAGACCCAGTACTTC. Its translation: CASSLAGAIQQETQYF.

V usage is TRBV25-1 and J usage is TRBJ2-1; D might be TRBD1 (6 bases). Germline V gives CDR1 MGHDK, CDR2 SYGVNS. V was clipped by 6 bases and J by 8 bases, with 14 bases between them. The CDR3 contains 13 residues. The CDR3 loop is CASRLPEGDEQFF. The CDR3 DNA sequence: TGTGCCAGCAGACTACCCGAGGGGGATGAGCAGTTCTTC.

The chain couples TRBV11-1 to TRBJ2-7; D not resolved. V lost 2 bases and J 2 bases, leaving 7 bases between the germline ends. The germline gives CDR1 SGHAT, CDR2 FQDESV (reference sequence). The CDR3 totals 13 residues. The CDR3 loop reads CASSLNFPYEQYF. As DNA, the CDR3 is TGTGCCAGCAGCTTAAACTTCCCCTACGAGCAGTACTTC.

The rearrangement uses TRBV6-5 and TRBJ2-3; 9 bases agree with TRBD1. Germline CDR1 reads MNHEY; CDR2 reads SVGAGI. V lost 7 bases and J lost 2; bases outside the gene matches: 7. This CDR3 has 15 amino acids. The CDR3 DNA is TGTGCCAGCAATGCCGGGACAGGGTACACAGATACGCAGTATTTT. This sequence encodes CASNAGTGYTDTQYF.

CDR3 nucleotides: TGTGCCAGCAGTGAAGAACTGAGGGAGGCAGGGGGTCGCTACGAGCAGTACGTC. Protein product: CASSEELREAGGRYEQYV. The V gene is TRBV6-1, the J gene TRBJ2-7, with D perhaps matching TRBD1 (7 bases). CDR1 and CDR2 (germline): MNHNS, SASEGT. This CDR3 is 18 amino acids long. The V and J ends lost 1 base and 3 bases respectively, with 22 bases between them.

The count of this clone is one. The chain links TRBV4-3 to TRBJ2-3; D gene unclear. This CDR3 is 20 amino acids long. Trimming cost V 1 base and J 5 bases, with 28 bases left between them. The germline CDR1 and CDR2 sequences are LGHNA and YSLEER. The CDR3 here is CASSQGVIATTKGSQDTQYF. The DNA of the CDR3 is TGCGCCAGCAGCCAAGGTGTAATTGCGACCACGAAGGGTAGTCAAGATACGCAGTATTTT.

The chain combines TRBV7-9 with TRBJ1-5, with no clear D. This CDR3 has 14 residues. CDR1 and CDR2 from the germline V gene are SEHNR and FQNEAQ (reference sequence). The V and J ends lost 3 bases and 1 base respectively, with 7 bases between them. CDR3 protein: CASSFFGSNQPQHF. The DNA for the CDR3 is TGTGCCAGCAGCTTCTTCGGGAGCAATCAGCCCCAGCATTTT.